The clone carrying this TCR beta chain was picked up a small number of times. The antigen is unknown. The sample comes from a study of T cell repertoires in aging, cancer and after chemotherapy. About the research overall: Patients with chronic lymphocytic leukemia were sampled before and after fludarabine- or bendamustine-based chemotherapy.

CDR3 length: 15 residues. V gave up 4 bases and J gave up 4 bases; unmatched junction bases: 5. The germline gives CDR1 SGHNT, CDR2 YYREEE (reference sequence). Peripheral blood genomic DNA, not sorted cells or RNA, was the template. Overall study results and limits: Loss of evenness, beyond lost richness, contributed to age-related TCR diversity decline in cancer patients.

Rearranged V-D-J TRB sequences were amplified with a mixed TRB-A/B primer pool. TCRdb reprocessed the multiplex PCR reads with MiXCR, giving one entry per CDR3 protein. Counted here are about 6,800 distinct CDR3 sequences, about 29% occurring once; the ten biggest clones make up roughly 70%. The chain combines TRBV5-4 with TRBJ2-2; TRBD1 agrees at 9 bases. The sample consisted of blood. This sequence was found in a human donor with a blood cancer. The donor label of this sample is uncertain. CDR3 region: CASSKQGASTGELFF. The CDR3 DNA follows: TGTGCCAGCAGCAAACAGGGGGCGAGCACCGGGGAGCTGTTTTTT.